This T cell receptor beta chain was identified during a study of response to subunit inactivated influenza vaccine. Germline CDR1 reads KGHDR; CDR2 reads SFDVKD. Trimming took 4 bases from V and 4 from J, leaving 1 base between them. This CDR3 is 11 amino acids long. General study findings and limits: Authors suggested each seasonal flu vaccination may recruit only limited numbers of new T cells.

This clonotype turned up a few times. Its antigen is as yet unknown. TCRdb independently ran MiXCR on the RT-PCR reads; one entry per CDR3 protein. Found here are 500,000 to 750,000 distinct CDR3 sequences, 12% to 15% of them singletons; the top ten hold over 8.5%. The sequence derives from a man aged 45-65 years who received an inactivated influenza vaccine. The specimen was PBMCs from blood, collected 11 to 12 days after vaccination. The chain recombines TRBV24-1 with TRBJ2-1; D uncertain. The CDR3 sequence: CATSEYNEQFF. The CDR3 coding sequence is TGTGCCACCAGTGAGTACAATGAGCAGTTCTTC.